What follows are 12 T cell receptor beta chains derived from one specimen sequenced in a study of OX40 agonist ivuxolimab in advanced cancers. Clones were read by immunoSEQ multiplex PCR, and TCRdb kept only the in-frame ones, dropping some. Of about 45,000 clones in the sample, roughly 80% are singletons; the top ten hold about 15%. The sequencing here drew on CD4+ or CD8+ T cells sorted from blood, taken in a trial of the OX40 agonist ivuxolimab. The receptors were sampled from an adult with an advanced solid tumor such as melanoma, head and neck, liver or kidney cancer.

The chain is built from TRBV2 and TRBJ1-1; 9 bases agree with TRBD1. V was pared by 6 bases and J by 5 bases, with 7 bases of the junction left unmatched. The germline V gene has CDR1 SNHLY and CDR2 FYNNEI. The CDR3 contains 14 residues. CDR3 loop: CASRVRTGETEAFF. The CDR3, as DNA: TGTGCCAGCAGGGTTAGGACAGGGGAAACTGAAGCTTTCTTT.

The J gene is TRBJ1-1, the V gene TRBV4-3; 7 nucleotides align to TRBD1. Germline CDR1 LGHNA, CDR2 YSLEER. This CDR3 has 15 amino acids. Germline trimming cut 3 bases from V and 4 bases from J; bases unmatched to any gene: 8. The CDR3 reads CASSQGTVTTTEAFF. The CDR3 DNA reads TGCGCCAGCAGCCAGGGGACAGTTACCACCACTGAAGCTTTCTTT.

The genes are TRBV28 and TRBJ2-1; the match to TRBD1 covers 8 bases. Per germline, CDR1 MDHEN and CDR2 SYDVKM. CDR3 size: 15 residues. After removal of 5 bases from V and 2 bases from J, the junction contained 5 bases not matched to a gene. As DNA, the CDR3 is TGTGCCAGCAGTATTTTGACAGGGGCCTACAATGAGCAGTTCTTC. Translating it yields CASSILTGAYNEQFF.

V and J are TRBV21-1 and TRBJ2-5; no DNA check was done on the table's D call, TRBD2. TRBV21-1 corresponds to a pseudogene. There are 17 residues in the CDR3. CDR3 in amino acids: CASSNYRPGLAEETQYF. The CDR3 bases are TGTGCCAGCAGCAACTACAGGCCGGGACTAGCGGAAGAGACCCAGTACTTC.

The rearrangement links TRBV13 to TRBJ1-1; perhaps TRBD1 as D (6 bases). Germline V gene sequence: CDR1 PRHDT, CDR2 FYEKMQ (reference sequence). The CDR3 runs to 14 residues. Trimming shortened V by 2 bases and J by 1 base, and 8 bases separated the two germline ends. This chain's CDR3 is CASSLRGRNTEAFF. The CDR3 DNA reads TGTGCCAGCAGCTTACGGGGGCGGAACACTGAAGCTTTCTTT. Variable domain in full (rest from reference TRBV13 and TRBJ1-1): AAGVIQSPRHLIKEKRETATLKCYPIPRHDTVYWYQQGPGQDPQFLISFYEKMQSDKGSIPDRFSAQQFSDYHSELNMSSLELGDSALYFCASSLRGRNTEAFFGQGTRLTVV.

The chain employs TRBV4-1 and TRBJ1-2; D remains unclear. CDR1 MGHRA and CDR2 YSYEKL come from the germline V gene. The V end lost 0 bases, the J end lost 4 bases, and 18 bases lay between the germline ends. CDR3 length: 17 amino acids. The CDR3 is CASSQDFRQDIFYGYTF. CDR3 DNA sequence: TGCGCCAGCAGCCAAGATTTTAGGCAGGATATCTTCTATGGCTACACCTTC.

The chain recombines TRBV7-9 with TRBJ1-4; D possibly corresponds to TRBD1 (5 bases). Germline CDR1 reads SEHNR; CDR2 reads FQNEAQ (reference sequence). V lost 1 base and J lost 8, with 8 bases in between. The CDR3 spans 13 residues. The CDR3 sequence: CASSLVGVEKLFF. Written as DNA, the CDR3 is TGTGCCAGCAGCTTAGTAGGGGTCGAAAAACTGTTTTTT.

This chain links TRBV4-2 with TRBJ2-5, with TRBD1 matching 7 bases. Germline values: CDR1 LGHNA, CDR2 YNFKEQ. There are 14 residues in the CDR3. J lost 5 bases, V lost 4 bases, and 7 bases had no gene match. CDR3 sequence reads: CASSRPGQSETQYF. DNA for the CDR3: TGTGCCAGCAGCCGTCCGGGACAGTCGGAGACCCAGTACTTC.

This sequence joins TRBV7-2 and TRBJ2-3; D may match TRBD1 or TRBD2 (5 bases each). Germline CDR1 and CDR2: SGHTA and FQGNSA. This CDR3 has 15 amino acids. V was pared by 5 bases and J by 6 bases, with 18 bases between. The CDR3 protein is CASSVSGTLGDTQYF. The CDR3 DNA reads as TGTGCCAGCAGCGTGTCCGGGACCCTTGGGGATACGCAGTATTTT.

This chain connects TRBV11-2 to TRBJ2-7, with 7 bases lining up with TRBD1. V trimming: 4 bases; J trimming: 0 bases; junction bases outside the gene matches: 6. This CDR3 comprises 15 residues. The germline gives CDR1 SGHAT, CDR2 FQNNGV. This CDR3 reads CASSWPGQSSYEQYF. CDR3 sequence (DNA): TGTGCCAGCAGCTGGCCGGGACAGAGCTCCTACGAGCAGTACTTC.

The J gene is TRBJ2-3, the V gene TRBV5-1; D is unresolved. CDR1 is SGHRS and CDR2 is YFSETQ in the germline V gene. V lost 4 bases to trimming and J lost 14 bases, with 17 bases between them. The CDR3 has 12 amino acids. The CDR3 nucleotides are TGCGCCAGCAGCCCCGAAGGGCTTCCCGGGTATTTT. Translating it yields CASSPEGLPGYF.

The V call is TRBV5-1, the J call TRBJ1-1; D ambiguous. V was trimmed by 0 bases and J by 8 bases, leaving 11 bases between them. The CDR3 has 13 amino acids. CDR1 SGHRS and CDR2 YFSETQ come from the germline V gene. Here the CDR3 DNA reads TGCGCCAGCAGCTTGGGATACATAGGGGAAGCTTTCTTT. This translates into CASSLGYIGEAFF.